These 30 T cell receptor beta chains came from one sample sequenced in a study of blood T cells in healthy people across ages (dated by TCRdb to between 2015 and 2017). Library creation used 5' RACE. For sequencing, an Illumina HiSeq 2500 was employed. A second PCR of roughly 7 to 12 cycles was performed with a sample-barcoded 5' primer and a J-beta primer mix. Using fastp trimming at Q25 and MiXCR clonotype assembly, TCRdb reanalyzed the public sequencing data and kept in-frame beta chains. All rows with the same CDR3 protein become a single entry with the most common DNA and genes. For this sample the table gives some 860,000 distinct CDR3 sequences, of which roughly three fifths were detected only once. The ten largest clones take up roughly 25% of the sample. Sequencing input: blood. The source of these receptors is a man aged 35 to 55 in good health.

This clonotype was seen more than once but under ten times. The chain links TRBV5-5 to TRBJ1-2; D unclear. From germline, CDR1 is SGHKS and CDR2 YYEKEE (reference sequence). V lost 3 bases to trimming and J lost 4 bases, with 16 bases between them. This CDR3 is 15 amino acids long. CDR3 sequence (DNA): TGTGCCAGCAGCTCGACCCCCTTTGTCCGCTATGGCTACACCTTC. This sequence encodes CASSSTPFVRYGYTF.

This clonotype has ten or more counts. The chain employs TRBV6-5 and TRBJ2-1, with D unresolved. The CDR3 runs 15 residues. Germline CDR1 and CDR2: MNHEY and SVGAGI. V lost 2 bases, J lost 5 bases, and 13 bases lay in between. CDR3 sequence: CASSYDPLPHNEQFF. CDR3 DNA: TGTGCCAGCAGTTACGATCCTCTACCCCACAATGAGCAGTTCTTC.

This clonotype was detected only a few times. The chain couples TRBV27 to TRBJ2-7, with TRBD1 identical over 10 bases. This CDR3 is built from 14 residues. Germline V gene lookup returns CDR1 MNHEY and CDR2 SMNVEV (reference sequence). Trimming at V came to 6 bases and at J to 2 bases, leaving 4 bases not matched to a gene. For the CDR3, the DNA is TGTGCCAGCAGGCCGGGACAGGGGCCCTACGAGCAGTACTTC. It yields the protein CASRPGQGPYEQYF.

A remark on this clonotype: A junction end diverges from the germline sequence, so it may reflect a read error. The chain employs TRBV29-1 and TRBJ1-3; D unresolved. Germline V gives CDR1 SQVTM, CDR2 ANQGSEA. The CDR3 contains 11 residues. DNA of the CDR3: TGCAGCTACGGTTTTGGAACCACCATATATTTT. This sequence encodes CSYGFGTTIYF.

The rearrangement uses TRBV20-1 and TRBJ1-2, with TRBD1 as a possible D gene (6 bases). Germline assignment: CDR1 DFQATT and CDR2 SNEGSKA (reference sequence). The CDR3 sequence is 15 residues long. The V gene lost 7 bases and the J gene lost 6 bases, with 24 bases spanning the gap. CDR3 sequence reads: CSVPLLTGILDGYTF. The CDR3 coding sequence is TGCAGTGTTCCGCTTTTAACAGGGATTCTGGATGGCTACACCTTC.

CDR3 amino acids: CSARAGQGAGYTF. CDR3 bases: TGCAGTGCTAGGGCGGGACAAGGCGCGGGCTACACCTTC. The V and J genes are TRBV20-1 and TRBJ1-2; TRBD1 is a possible D gene (6 bases). The ends were cut back, 3 bases at V and 8 bases at J, with 16 bases in the middle. The length of the CDR3 is 13 residues. The V gene's germline CDR1 is DFQATT and CDR2 SNEGSKA (reference sequence).

Notes on this clonotype: A read error may explain this, as a much larger clone is one base away. The chain joins TRBV3-1 to TRBJ2-1; no definite D call. The CDR3 is 17 residues long. Germline values: CDR1 LGHDT, CDR2 YNNKEL (reference sequence). V shed 1 base and J shed 5 bases, with 18 bases lying between them. The CDR3 sequence: CASSQAFKRSSNNEQFF. The CDR3, as DNA: TGTGCCAGCAGCCAAGCGTTCAAGCGTTCTTCCAACAATGAGCAGTTCTTC.

The gene calls are TRBV6-2 or TRBV6-3 and TRBJ2-5; TRBD2 matches 10 bases. The CDR3 extends over 17 amino acids. The junction had 7 bases not matched to a gene; V was cut back by 3 bases and J by 0 bases. CDR1 MNHEY and CDR2 SVGEGT come from the germline V gene. Here the CDR3 DNA reads TGTGCCAGCAGTTATGCGCTCGGACTAGCGGACCAAGAGACCCAGTACTTC. Amino acid sequence: CASSYALGLADQETQYF.

This clonotype was seen a few times. The genes are TRBV27 and TRBJ2-1; D uncertain. The V end was cut by 6 bases, the J end by 8 bases, with 14 bases between. This CDR3 has 13 residues. Germline CDR1 MNHEY, CDR2 SMNVEV (reference sequence). The CDR3 loop reads CASSMELGYEQFF. DNA for the CDR3: TGTGCCAGCAGCATGGAACTGGGGTATGAGCAGTTCTTC.

This clonotype was detected a few times. J is TRBJ1-2 and V is TRBV28; D not certain. This CDR3 contains 16 residues. Between the trimmed V and J ends, which lost 4 bases and 5 bases, there was a span of 20 bases. Germline V lookup: CDR1 MDHEN, CDR2 SYDVKM. The CDR3 sequence is CASSSPPPSRGYGYTF. In nucleotides, the CDR3 is TGTGCCAGCAGTTCCCCACCCCCGAGTCGTGGTTATGGCTACACCTTC.

This clonotype was seen only a few times. V gene TRBV7-3 combines with J gene TRBJ2-3; 11 nucleotides line up with TRBD1. V was pared by 5 bases and J by 6 bases, with 4 bases of the junction left unmatched. This CDR3 spans 14 amino acids. CDR1 is SGHTA and CDR2 is FQGTGA in the germline V gene. CDR3 loop: CASSRGQGADTQYF. The CDR3 bases are TGTGCCAGCAGCCGCGGACAGGGGGCGGATACGCAGTATTTT.

The chain carries TRBV6-6 and TRBJ2-3; no clear D gene. With 6 bases removed from V and 2 bases from J, the gap between germline ends came to 15 bases. The CDR3 runs to 15 residues. Germline V CDR1 and CDR2: MNHNY, SVGAGI (reference sequence). CDR3 nucleotides: TGTGCCAGCAGGCGTGACGGTATTGACACAGATACGCAGTATTTT. Its translation: CASRRDGIDTDTQYF.

V usage is TRBV3-1 and J usage is TRBJ2-5; D might be TRBD2 (5 bases). V was cut by 3 bases and J by 5 bases, with 19 bases left in between. CDR1 is LGHDT, CDR2 YNNKEL, per germline (reference sequence). The CDR3 is 16 residues long. The CDR3, as DNA: TGTGCCAGCAGCCACCCCGGAGGTTTACTAAAGGAGACCCAGTACTTC. It translates to CASSHPGGLLKETQYF.

The genes are TRBV25-1 and TRBJ2-1, with 7 bases lining up with TRBD2. Losses at the gene ends were 3 bases for V and 0 bases for J; bases not matched to a gene: 2. Germline loops: CDR1 MGHDK, CDR2 SYGVNS. This CDR3 spans 15 amino acids. In DNA form, the CDR3 reads TGTGCCAGCAGTGAGGGAGGGACCTCCTACAATGAGCAGTTCTTC. Its protein product is CASSEGGTSYNEQFF. The full variable domain, rest sourced from reference TRBV25-1 and TRBJ2-1, is EADIYQTPRYLVIGTGKKITLECSQTMGHDKMYWYQQDPGMELHLIHYSYGVNSTEKGDLSSESTVSRIRTEHFPLTLESARPSHTSQYLCASSEGGTSYNEQFFGPGTRLTVL.

The V and J genes are TRBV12-3 or TRBV12-4 and TRBJ1-2; 9 bases agree with TRBD1. V dropped 5 bases and J dropped 4; count of bases not matched to a gene: 14. The CDR3 runs 17 residues. The DNA for the CDR3 is TGTGCCAGCAGTGGCCGGGACAGGGTGCCTATTAGCTATGGCTACACCTTC. Its protein is CASSGRDRVPISYGYTF.

This clonotype was counted ten times or more. This sequence joins TRBV29-1 and TRBJ2-7; D may correspond to TRBD1 or TRBD2 (6 bases each). CDR1 is SQVTM, CDR2 ANQGSEA, per germline. Trimming took 5 bases from V and 9 from J, leaving 26 bases between them. This CDR3 contains 15 residues. This CDR3 reads CSVSRGAGHQLGQYF. CDR3 sequence (DNA): TGCAGCGTTTCACGAGGGGCGGGACACCAGTTGGGGCAGTACTTC.

V usage is TRBV5-1 and J usage is TRBJ2-7, with D possibly being TRBD1 or TRBD2 (7 bases each). V lost 4 bases to trimming and J lost 2 bases, with 16 bases between them. This CDR3 region has 15 residues. CDR1 is SGHRS and CDR2 is YFSETQ in the germline V gene. The CDR3 DNA follows: TGCGCCAGCAGCCCTCAGGGAGGGGGCCCCTACGAGCAGTACTTC. This gives the protein CASSPQGGGPYEQYF.

This clonotype was recorded a few times. The J gene is TRBJ2-5, the V gene TRBV5-5, with D perhaps TRBD2 (6 bases). The CDR3 has 14 amino acids. V lost 3 bases, J lost 1 base, and 10 bases lay in between. Germline V CDR1 and CDR2: SGHKS, YYEKEE (reference sequence). CDR3: CASSWGDFQETQYF. CDR3 sequence (DNA): TGTGCCAGCAGCTGGGGGGATTTCCAAGAGACCCAGTACTTC.

The V call is TRBV10-3, the J call TRBJ2-5; 9 bases align to TRBD2. Losses at the gene ends were 0 bases for V and 11 bases for J; bases not matched to a gene: 22. The CDR3 length is 19 residues. The V gene's germline CDR1 is ENHRY and CDR2 SYGVKD. The CDR3 protein is CAISESVRLAGSPSNEQYF. The CDR3 DNA sequence: TGTGCCATCAGTGAGTCAGTCCGGCTAGCGGGAAGTCCGAGTAATGAGCAGTACTTC.

This clonotype was observed a few times. The chain joins TRBV29-1 to TRBJ2-3; perhaps TRBD1 as D (5 bases). There are 12 residues in the CDR3. Germline V gene lookup returns CDR1 SQVTM and CDR2 ANQGSEA. Between the trimmed V and J ends, which lost 6 bases and 3 bases, there was a span of 10 bases. The CDR3, as DNA: TGCAGCGTCGGACAAAGAACAGATACGCAGTATTTT. It is translated as CSVGQRTDTQYF.

The sample holds a few counts of this clonotype. This sequence joins TRBV28 and TRBJ2-7; TRBD1 matches 8 bases. Per germline, CDR1 MDHEN and CDR2 SYDVKM. The CDR3 is made up of 11 amino acids. J gave up 11 bases and V 7 bases, and 7 bases lay outside the gene matches. CDR3 protein: CASIDLTGEYF. CDR3 nucleotide sequence: TGTGCCAGCATAGACTTGACAGGGGAGTACTTC.

This clonotype was observed a handful of times. The chain joins TRBV7-3 to TRBJ1-5; a weak D match, TRBD1 (5 bases). Germline V gene sequence: CDR1 SGHTA, CDR2 FQGTGA. Trimming took 1 base from V and 5 from J, leaving 12 bases between them. The CDR3 is 15 amino acids. Written as DNA, the CDR3 is TGTGCCAGCAGCTTAATGGGGGGTGGGGATCAGCCCCAGCATTTT. Protein: CASSLMGGGDQPQHF.

V is TRBV10-3 and J is TRBJ2-7; D is possibly TRBD2 (6 bases). This CDR3 has 13 amino acids. Trimming cost V 7 bases and J 0 bases, with 10 bases left between them. CDR1 and CDR2 (germline): ENHRY, SYGVKD. The CDR3 DNA reads TGTGCCATCAACGCGGGACCCTCCTACGAGCAGTACTTC. Translating it yields CAINAGPSYEQYF.

On this clonotype: A much larger clone differs by one base, so this may be a read error. The chain carries TRBV14 and TRBJ2-7, with D hard to call. V was trimmed by 0 bases and J by 6 bases, leaving 3 bases between them. CDR3 length equals 11 residues. The germline V gene has CDR1 SGHDN and CDR2 FVKESK. CDR3 bases: TGTGCCAGCAGCCAAGACTTCGAGCAGTACTTC. This translates into CASSQDFEQYF.

The V gene is TRBV3-1, the J gene TRBJ2-1; TRBD2 agrees at 8 bases. The CDR3 totals 17 residues. The V segment lost 3 bases and the J segment 8 bases; nucleotides outside the gene matches: 15. Per the germline V gene, CDR1 is LGHDT and CDR2 is YNNKEL (reference sequence). For the CDR3, the DNA is TGTGCCAGCAGCCAGTCCCTGCGGGGGGTAGCCGCGGATGAGCAGTTCTTC. Its protein is CASSQSLRGVAADEQFF.

This rearrangement joins TRBV27 to TRBJ2-4; 8 bases map to TRBD1. The last part of the DNA fits TRBJ2-7 better; the J call may be wrong. The CDR3 has 15 amino acids. CDR1 is MNHEY, CDR2 SMNVEV, per germline (reference sequence). The CDR3 DNA follows: TGTGCCAGCAGCGTCCGGACAGGGAGAACCTACGAGCAGTACTTC. It is translated as CASSVRTGRTYEQYF.

This clonotype has just a few counts. J is TRBJ1-2 and V is TRBV14; no clear D gene. Germline V gene data show CDR1 as SGHDN and CDR2 as FVKESK. This CDR3 is built from 16 residues. Trimming took off 0 bases at V and 2 bases at J, with 13 bases between the two ends. For the CDR3, the DNA is TGTGCCAGCAGCCAAGATTATCAAACGGCGAACTATGGCTACACCTTC. It codes for CASSQDYQTANYGYTF. The full variable domain, its missing parts supplied by reference TRBV14 and TRBJ1-2, is EAGVTQFPSHSVIEKGQTVTLRCDPISGHDNLYWYRRVMGKEIKFLLHFVKESKQDESGMPNNRFLAERTGGTYSTLKVQPAELEDSGVYFCASSQDYQTANYGYTFGSGTRLTVV.

The chain is built from TRBV19 and TRBJ2-5; D is possibly TRBD1 (6 bases). V was cut by 6 bases and J by 4 bases, with 12 bases left in between. The germline V gene encodes CDR1 LNHDA and CDR2 SQIVND (reference sequence). The CDR3 runs to 13 residues. This chain's CDR3 is CASRNSGAETQYF. In DNA form, the CDR3 reads TGTGCCAGTAGGAACTCAGGGGCAGAGACCCAGTACTTC.

The chain has TRBV7-3 and TRBJ2-1; D is unclear. CDR3 size: 15 residues. Germline V gene lookup returns CDR1 SGHTA and CDR2 FQGTGA. Trimming took 5 bases from V and 0 from J, leaving 11 bases between them. The CDR3 loop is CASSRALSSYNEQFF. As DNA, the CDR3 is TGTGCCAGCAGCCGCGCGTTAAGCTCCTACAATGAGCAGTTCTTC.

The V gene is TRBV24-1, the J gene TRBJ2-3; D possibly corresponds to TRBD1 (6 bases). Trimming left V 4 bases short and J 5 bases short, with 9 bases between. Germline loops: CDR1 KGHDR, CDR2 SFDVKD. This CDR3 spans 13 amino acids. CDR3: CATSELTGDTQYF. As DNA, the CDR3 is TGTGCCACCAGTGAGTTGACAGGAGATACGCAGTATTTT.